A single sample is the source of the 6 T cell receptor beta chains below, sequenced in a study of T cell responses to AZD1222 COVID-19 vaccine. Sequenced by immunoSEQ multiplex PCR; TCRdb stores in-frame clones only, minus some. The table shows some 170,000 clones, with 90% occurring only once. This sample comprised peripheral blood, obtained 28 days after the second dose of the MenACWY control vaccine. The origin of the receptors is an adult who received the MenACWY meningococcal vaccine as a control.

This chain links TRBV10-3 with TRBJ1-1; 7 nucleotides match TRBD1. Germline V gene lookup returns CDR1 ENHRY and CDR2 SYGVKD. V shed 2 bases, J shed 4 bases, and the junction held 4 bases outside the gene matches. The CDR3 is 14 amino acids. In nucleotides, the CDR3 is TGTGCCATCAGTGAGACGACAGGGAGCACTGAAGCTTTCTTT. Its protein is CAISETTGSTEAFF.

This clone was counted between two and nine times. The genes are TRBV9 and TRBJ2-1; D remains unclear. In germline, CDR1 is SGDLS, CDR2 YYNGEE. This CDR3 comprises 12 residues. V shed 0 bases and J shed 4 bases, with 2 bases lying between them. CDR3 region: CASSVGYNEQFF. The CDR3 bases are TGTGCCAGCAGCGTAGGGTACAATGAGCAGTTCTTC.

This chain links TRBV5-1 with TRBJ2-2; D is undetermined. Trimming took off 0 bases at V and 6 bases at J, with 6 bases between the two ends. The CDR3 runs 13 residues. Germline CDR1 SGHRS, CDR2 YFSETQ. In DNA, the CDR3 is TGCGCCAGCAGCTTGGAGTATGCCGGGGAGCTGTTTTTT. Translation gives CASSLEYAGELFF. The whole variable domain, remainder taken from reference TRBV5-1 and TRBJ2-2, is KAGVTQTPRYLIKTRGQQVTLSCSPISGHRSVSWYQQTPGQGLQFLFEYFSETQRNKGNFPGRFSGRQFSNSRSEMNVSTLELGDSALYLCASSLEYAGELFFGEGSRLTVL.

The chain combines TRBV7-2 with TRBJ2-7; D unresolved. V lost 5 bases and J 2 bases, leaving 7 bases between the germline ends. This CDR3 spans 12 amino acids. CDR1 and CDR2 (germline): SGHTA, FQGNSA. The CDR3 DNA follows: TGTGCCAGCAGCGGCGGTCCCTACGAGCAGTACTTC. It specifies CASSGGPYEQYF. The full variable domain, in which reference TRBV7-2 and TRBJ2-7 provide the parts outside the CDR3, is GAGVSQSPSNKVTEKGKDVELRCDPISGHTALYWYRQSLGQGLEFLIYFQGNSAPDKSGLPSDRFSAERTGGSVSTLTIQRTQQEDSAVYLCASSGGPYEQYFGPGTRLTVT.

The CDR3 DNA reads as TGTGCCAGCAGTTTGTCCCACGGGACCGATCAGCCCCAGCATTTT. As protein: CASSLSHGTDQPQHF. This rearrangement joins TRBV28 to TRBJ1-5; tentative D call: TRBD1 (5 bases). Germline CDR1 is MDHEN and CDR2 is SYDVKM. V lost 3 bases and J lost 5, with 14 bases in between. The CDR3 is 15 amino acids.

This chain's CDR3 is CASTRDGDWSGELFF. CDR3 nucleotides: TGTGCCAGTACCCGGGACGGCGATTGGTCCGGGGAGCTGTTTTTT. V is TRBV19 and J is TRBJ2-2; D is perhaps TRBD1 or TRBD2 (5 bases each). Trimming took 7 bases from V and 6 from J, leaving 18 bases between them. CDR1 and CDR2 (germline): LNHDA, SQIVND (reference sequence). This CDR3 is 15 amino acids long.